This T cell receptor (beta chain) emerged from a study of T cells in Graves' hyperthyroidism and ophthalmopathy. Broader study findings: Appearing also in blood were most of the thyroid clonotypes expanded above 0.001. Ophthalmopathy was separated from stable hyperthyroidism by a 13 V-J model.

Germline loops: CDR1 SGHRS, CDR2 YFSETQ. V was clipped by 0 bases and J by 6 bases; unmatched bases: 8. The CDR3 covers 16 residues. The PBMCs had their origin in 8.5 to 10 ml of fresh peripheral blood. RNA transcripts provided the source from which TCR beta CDR3 regions were amplified. The TCR CDR3 was amplified in a first-round RT-PCR using the HTBI primer set. TCRdb re-called the multiplex PCR reads with MiXCR, one entry per CDR3 protein. The data show roughly 500,000 distinct CDR3 sequences, 20% to 25% seen once. This clonotype was recorded a few times. Its antigen remains unidentified. The chain joins TRBV5-1 to TRBJ2-1, with TRBD2 matching 8 bases. The sequencing input was blood. The receptor comes from a woman aged 70 to 79 with Graves' ophthalmopathy. The CDR3 region is CASSLARASGRNEQFF. The CDR3 region has the DNA TGCGCCAGCAGCTTGGCTAGGGCTAGCGGGCGCAATGAGCAGTTCTTC.